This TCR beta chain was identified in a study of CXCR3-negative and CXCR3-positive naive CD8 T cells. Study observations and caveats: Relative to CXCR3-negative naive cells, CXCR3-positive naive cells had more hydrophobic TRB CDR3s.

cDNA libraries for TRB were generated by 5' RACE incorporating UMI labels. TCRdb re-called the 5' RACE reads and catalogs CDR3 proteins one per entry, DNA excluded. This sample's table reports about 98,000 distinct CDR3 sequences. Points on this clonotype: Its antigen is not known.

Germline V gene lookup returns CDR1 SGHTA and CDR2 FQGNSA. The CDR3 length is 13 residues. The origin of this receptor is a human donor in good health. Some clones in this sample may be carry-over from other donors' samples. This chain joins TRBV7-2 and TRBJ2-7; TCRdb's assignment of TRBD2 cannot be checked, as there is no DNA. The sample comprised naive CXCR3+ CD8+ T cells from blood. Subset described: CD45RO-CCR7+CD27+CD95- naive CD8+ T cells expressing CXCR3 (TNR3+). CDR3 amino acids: CASSSTSGGPSYF.